The 26 T cell receptor beta chains below were found in one sample sequenced in a study of blood T cell repertoires in COVID-19. The table came from immunoSEQ multiplex PCR; TCRdb's copy has only in-frame clones and leaves some out. The data contain nearly 90,000 clones, around 89% of them singletons. Source material: peripheral blood. The receptors stem from a man between 60 and 70 years old with acute or convalescent COVID-19.

This chain uses TRBV12-5 with TRBJ2-7; 8 nucleotides line up with TRBD1. CDR1 and CDR2 (germline): LGHNT, FRNRAP. The CDR3 extends over 12 amino acids. The trim removed 6 bases at V and 6 bases at J, leaving 4 bases unmatched. CDR3 amino acids: CASGGDRLEQYF. In DNA, the CDR3 is TGTGCTAGTGGCGGGGACAGGCTCGAGCAGTACTTC.

V and J are TRBV2 and TRBJ2-1; D gene uncertain. The CDR3 loop spans 16 amino acids. Germline V gene sequence: CDR1 SNHLY, CDR2 FYNNEI. Trimming cost V 2 bases and J 0 bases, with 11 bases left between them. The CDR3 DNA reads as TGTGCCAGCAGTGAACTACACCGGAGCTCCTACAATGAGCAGTTCTTC. This sequence encodes CASSELHRSSYNEQFF.

The V and J genes are TRBV5-1 and TRBJ2-3; the match to TRBD1 covers 8 bases. Germline V CDR1 and CDR2: SGHRS, YFSETQ. J was trimmed by 0 bases and V by 4 bases; bases with no gene match: 4. This CDR3 spans 15 amino acids. CDR3 sequence reads: CASSLDRASTDTQYF. The CDR3 DNA reads TGCGCCAGCAGCCTGGACAGGGCGAGCACAGATACGCAGTATTTT.

V usage is TRBV7-3 and J usage is TRBJ2-7, with D possibly being TRBD1 (6 bases). The ends were cut back, 3 bases at V and 0 bases at J, with 12 bases in the middle. CDR3 length equals 15 residues. Germline CDR1 is SGHTA and CDR2 is FQGTGA. This CDR3 reads CASSLGTLSSYEQYF. In DNA form, the CDR3 reads TGTGCCAGCAGCTTGGGGACACTTAGCTCCTACGAGCAGTACTTC.

The rearrangement uses TRBV29-1 and TRBJ2-5, with a possible D match to TRBD2 (6 bases). V lost 7 bases and J 2 bases, leaving 8 bases between the germline ends. CDR1 and CDR2 (germline): SQVTM, ANQGSEA. The CDR3 loop spans 11 amino acids. For the CDR3, the DNA is TGCAGCGCCAGCGGGCAAGAGACCCAGTACTTC. It specifies CSASGQETQYF.

The V call is TRBV29-1, the J call TRBJ2-3; 7 nucleotides align to TRBD2. The CDR3 totals 15 residues. The junction had 14 bases not matched to a gene; V was cut back by 4 bases and J by 7 bases. The germline V gene has CDR1 SQVTM and CDR2 ANQGSEA. The CDR3 bases are TGCAGCGTTGGTGGTGGACTAGAACCCTTGAATACGCAGTATTTT. Encoded protein: CSVGGGLEPLNTQYF.

V gene TRBV5-1 combines with J gene TRBJ2-5, with TRBD2 matching 7 bases. The CDR3 loop spans 14 amino acids. CDR1 is SGHRS, CDR2 YFSETQ, per germline. After removal of 4 bases from V and 2 bases from J, the junction contained 5 bases not matched to a gene. The CDR3 region has the DNA TGCGCCAGCAGCAAGCTAGCGGATCAAGAGACCCAGTACTTC. Protein product: CASSKLADQETQYF.

The chain joins TRBV7-9 to TRBJ1-2; TRBD1 aligns across 7 bases. CDR3 length equals 14 residues. CDR1 is SEHNR and CDR2 is FQNEAQ in the germline V gene (reference sequence). The V segment lost 5 bases and the J segment 7 bases; nucleotides outside the gene matches: 10. This chain's CDR3 is CASSPRTGGLGYTF. The CDR3 DNA reads TGTGCCAGCAGCCCCCGGACAGGAGGCCTTGGCTACACCTTC. Using reference TRBV7-9 and TRBJ1-2 for the parts outside the CDR3, the full variable domain is DTGVSQNPRHKITKRGQNVTFRCDPISEHNRLYWYRQTLGQGPEFLTYFQNEAQLEKSRLLSDRFSAERPKGSFSTLEIQRTEQGDSAMYLCASSPRTGGLGYTFGSGTRLTVV.

The CDR3 DNA follows: TGTGCCAGTAGTATCCAGGGGGGTCAGCCCCAGCATTTT. Its translation: CASSIQGGQPQHF. The chain uses TRBV19 and TRBJ1-5; 7 nucleotides match TRBD1. V lost 3 bases to trimming and J lost 6 bases; unmatched junction nucleotides: 2. Germline-derived CDR1 and CDR2 are LNHDA and SQIVND (reference sequence). There are 13 residues in the CDR3. Full variable domain (outside the CDR3, taken from reference TRBV19 and TRBJ1-5): DGGITQSPKYLFRKEGQNVTLSCEQNLNHDAMYWYRQDPGQGLRLIYYSQIVNDFQKGDIAEGYSVSREKKESFPLTVTSAQKNPTAFYLCASSIQGGQPQHFGDGTRLSIL.

This clone was counted a single time. V usage is TRBV30 and J usage is TRBJ1-1; D call uncertain. V was clipped by 0 bases and J by 8 bases, with 16 bases between them. Germline CDR1 is GTSNPN and CDR2 is SVGIG (reference sequence). The CDR3 is 14 amino acids. CDR3 sequence: CAWSVPPKTREAFF. DNA of the CDR3: TGTGCCTGGAGTGTCCCTCCAAAGACAAGGGAAGCTTTCTTT.

V and J are TRBV6-5 and TRBJ1-6; D is possibly TRBD1 (5 bases). The CDR3 totals 15 residues. V lost 6 bases and J lost 13, with 22 bases in between. CDR1 is MNHEY, CDR2 SVGAGI, per germline. This CDR3 is CASSAPGGGLSPLHF. CDR3 nucleotide sequence: TGTGCCAGCAGCGCCCCGGGGGGGGGATTGTCTCCCCTCCACTTT.

The V and J genes are TRBV21-1 and TRBJ2-2; TRBD2 is taken as the D call from the table, unchecked against the DNA. TRBV21-1 is given as a pseudogene. The CDR3 consists of 18 residues. Here the CDR3 DNA reads TGTGCCAGCAGCGGTGACGGTAGCGGGAGTGTGTACACCGGGGAGCTGTTTTTT. This translates into CASSGDGSGSVYTGELFF.

The chain links TRBV5-1 to TRBJ1-3, with D possibly matching TRBD1 (5 bases). V lost 0 bases and J lost 2, with 12 bases in between. The CDR3 covers 16 residues. Germline V gene lookup returns CDR1 SGHRS and CDR2 YFSETQ. The CDR3 coding sequence is TGCGCCAGCAGCTTGGGGACACGGGCCCCTGGAAACACCATATATTTT. It translates to CASSLGTRAPGNTIYF.

The chain joins TRBV19 to TRBJ2-1, with 10 nucleotides matching TRBD2. V dropped 4 bases and J dropped 4; count of bases not matched to a gene: 4. The germline V gene encodes CDR1 LNHDA and CDR2 SQIVND (reference sequence). CDR3 length: 15 residues. The CDR3 DNA reads TGTGCCAGTAGTACCCTAGCGGGGGAGTACAATGAGCAGTTCTTC. Translated, it gives CASSTLAGEYNEQFF.

The gene calls are TRBV3-1 (or the pseudogene TRBV3-2) and TRBJ2-5; TRBD2 aligns across 8 bases. The CDR3 totals 18 residues. Unmatched junction bases numbered 15, after V lost 3 bases and J lost 3 bases. Germline V gene sequence: CDR1 LGHDT, CDR2 YNNKEL (reference sequence). CDR3 DNA: TGTGCCAGCAGCCAGGCTACACCCCTCGGAGCGGGGGAAGAGACCCAGTACTTC. It codes for CASSQATPLGAGEETQYF.

This clone is a singleton in its sample. The chain has TRBV7-8 and TRBJ2-7; D gene ambiguous. V was cut by 2 bases and J by 2 bases, with 16 bases left in between. The CDR3 has 16 amino acids. Germline V gene sequence: CDR1 SGHVS, CDR2 FQNEAQ. CDR3 DNA sequence: TGTGCCAGCAGCTTACATTCCGGCGAACTAACCTACGAGCAGTACTTC. Protein product: CASSLHSGELTYEQYF.

V is TRBV5-6 and J is TRBJ2-3, with D possibly matching TRBD2 (5 bases). The CDR3 has 15 amino acids. In germline, CDR1 is SGHDT, CDR2 YYEEEE. The V gene lost 0 bases and the J gene lost 0 bases, with 8 bases spanning the gap. The CDR3 sequence: CASSLGGRSTDTQYF. In DNA, the CDR3 is TGTGCCAGCAGCTTGGGTGGGAGAAGCACAGATACGCAGTATTTT.

The V and J genes are TRBV12-3 or TRBV12-4 and TRBJ2-5; TRBD2 matches at 8 bases. This CDR3 spans 13 amino acids. V lost 5 bases and J lost 6; bases outside the gene matches: 5. The CDR3 loop reads CASSRSGNKTQYF. DNA for the CDR3: TGTGCCAGCAGTCGTAGCGGGAATAAGACCCAGTACTTC.

This clone was seen only once. V gene TRBV7-2 combines with J gene TRBJ1-6; 7 bases fit TRBD1. Germline values: CDR1 SGHTA, CDR2 FQGNSA. This CDR3 has 16 amino acids. The V segment lost 5 bases and the J segment 0 bases; nucleotides outside the gene matches: 4. In nucleotides, the CDR3 is TGTGCCAGCAGCCCCCGGGACAGCTCCTATAATTCACCCCTCCACTTT. It specifies CASSPRDSSYNSPLHF.

The chain employs TRBV27 and TRBJ1-5; 7 bases line up with TRBD1. CDR1 is MNHEY and CDR2 is SMNVEV in the germline V gene (reference sequence). Unmatched junction bases numbered 4, after V lost 3 bases and J lost 2 bases. This CDR3 region has 15 residues. The CDR3 is CASSFRGTGNQPQHF. CDR3 DNA sequence: TGTGCCAGCAGTTTTCGGGGGACAGGCAATCAGCCCCAGCATTTT.

The rearrangement uses TRBV19 and TRBJ1-6; TRBD1 matches at 7 bases. Germline V gene sequence: CDR1 LNHDA, CDR2 SQIVND (reference sequence). V shed 9 bases, J shed 8 bases, and the junction held 16 bases outside the gene matches. This CDR3 spans 16 amino acids. The CDR3 DNA reads as TGTGCCAGCCAGCTAGAGGGGGCCGGTGGGGATTCACCCCTCCACTTT. Residues: CASQLEGAGGDSPLHF.

The chain joins TRBV5-1 to TRBJ2-2; 9 nucleotides match TRBD1. CDR3 size: 18 residues. Germline lookup yields CDR1 SGHRS and CDR2 YFSETQ. Unmatched junction bases numbered 16, after V lost 4 bases and J lost 6 bases. Here the CDR3 DNA reads TGCGCCAGCAGCCCAGAGGGGGTTGGGACAGGGAGCGCCGGGGAGCTGTTTTTT. Protein sequence: CASSPEGVGTGSAGELFF.

This sequence joins TRBV6-5 and TRBJ2-1, with D unclear. Looked up from germline, CDR1 is MNHEY and CDR2 is SVGAGI. V was pared by 8 bases and J by 1 base, with 15 bases between. The CDR3 covers 15 residues. CDR3 amino acids: CASGYTELSYNEQFF. The CDR3 nucleotides are TGTGCCAGCGGGTATACCGAACTATCCTACAATGAGCAGTTCTTC.

The rearrangement links TRBV11-2 to TRBJ1-1; the match to TRBD1 covers 7 bases. Germline V gene sequence: CDR1 SGHAT, CDR2 FQNNGV. The CDR3 is 14 residues long. With V trimmed by 3 bases and J by 5 bases, 6 bases remained unmatched. CDR3 DNA sequence: TGTGCCAGCAGCTTTCGACAGGGTGGGACTGAAGCTTTCTTT. Its translation is CASSFRQGGTEAFF.

V gene TRBV2 combines with J gene TRBJ2-1, with D unclear. CDR1 and CDR2 from the germline V gene are SNHLY and FYNNEI. Trimming took off 6 bases at V and 8 bases at J, with 20 bases between the two ends. The length of the CDR3 is 15 residues. CDR3 coding DNA: TGTGCCAGCAGGGGTGGTCGATTCGAGGTCGATGAGCAGTTCTTC. It yields the protein CASRGGRFEVDEQFF. Supplemented by reference TRBV2 and TRBJ2-1, the full variable domain reads EPEVTQTPSHQVTQMGQEVILRCVPISNHLYFYWYRQILGQKVEFLVSFYNNEISEKSEIFDDQFSVERPDGSNFTLKIRSTKLEDSAMYFCASRGGRFEVDEQFFGPGTRLTVL.

This chain links TRBV9 with TRBJ2-5; TRBD2 agrees at 8 bases. CDR3 length: 14 residues. The trim removed 4 bases at V and 5 bases at J, leaving 7 bases unmatched. Germline V gives CDR1 SGDLS, CDR2 YYNGEE. CDR3 residues: CASSPGGDRETQYF. CDR3 DNA: TGTGCCAGCAGCCCGGGGGGGGATCGGGAGACCCAGTACTTC.